This TCR beta chain was retrieved from a study of blood T cell repertoires in COVID-19. As for the study in general: Samples came from the United States, Italy and Spain, spanning acute and convalescent COVID-19. Sample material is recorded as cDNA or gDNA derived from T cells, B-cell-depleted T cells, or PBMCs.

Original methodology: Reference gene primers were amplified, and this amplification served to estimate nucleated cell counts. Data came from immunoSEQ multiplex PCR; TCRdb stores just in-frame clones and leaves some out. V, J and clone size are those of that table, while D and trimming were read from the DNA. The table records 180,000 or so clones, about 89% of them present only once. V dropped 3 bases and J dropped 5 bases, with 14 bases sitting between them. The CDR3 runs 14 residues. Germline assignment: CDR1 KGHSH and CDR2 LQKENI. The material sequenced was peripheral blood. This rearrangement joins TRBV18 to TRBJ2-7; D perhaps matches TRBD1 (5 bases). The clonotype was recovered from a man aged 35-49 years with acute or convalescent COVID-19. Here the CDR3 DNA reads TGTGCCAGCTCACCTCCAGGGCGAGGAAACGAGCAGTACTTC. Encoded protein: CASSPPGRGNEQYF.